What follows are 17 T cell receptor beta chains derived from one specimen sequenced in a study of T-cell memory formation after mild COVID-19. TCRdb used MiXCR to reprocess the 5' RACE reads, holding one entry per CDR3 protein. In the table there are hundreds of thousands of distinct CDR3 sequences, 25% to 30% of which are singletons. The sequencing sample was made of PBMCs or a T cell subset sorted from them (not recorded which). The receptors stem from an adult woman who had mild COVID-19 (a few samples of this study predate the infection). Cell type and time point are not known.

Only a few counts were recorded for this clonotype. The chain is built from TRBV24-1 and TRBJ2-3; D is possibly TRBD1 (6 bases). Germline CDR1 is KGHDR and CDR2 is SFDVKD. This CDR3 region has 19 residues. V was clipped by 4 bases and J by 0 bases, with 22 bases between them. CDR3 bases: TGTGCCACCAGTGACCTAGGGCCCACAGGGCGCGGCAGCACAGATACGCAGTATTTT. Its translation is CATSDLGPTGRGSTDTQYF.

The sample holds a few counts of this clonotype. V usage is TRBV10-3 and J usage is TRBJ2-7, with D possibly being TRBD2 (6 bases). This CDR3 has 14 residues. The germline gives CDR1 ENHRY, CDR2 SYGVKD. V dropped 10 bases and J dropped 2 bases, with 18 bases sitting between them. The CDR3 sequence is CASATSPGPYEQYF. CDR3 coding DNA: TGTGCCAGCGCGACTAGTCCCGGGCCCTACGAGCAGTACTTC.

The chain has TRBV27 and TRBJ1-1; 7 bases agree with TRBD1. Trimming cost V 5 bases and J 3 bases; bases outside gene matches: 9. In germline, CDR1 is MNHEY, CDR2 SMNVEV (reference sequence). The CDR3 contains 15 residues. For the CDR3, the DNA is TGTGCCAGCAGTCCTGGGACAGAAGTTTACACTGAAGCTTTCTTT. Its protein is CASSPGTEVYTEAFF.

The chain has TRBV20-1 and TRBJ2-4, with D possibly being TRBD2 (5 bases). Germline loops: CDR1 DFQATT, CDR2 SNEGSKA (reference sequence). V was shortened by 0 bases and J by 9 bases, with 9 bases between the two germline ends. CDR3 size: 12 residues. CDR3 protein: CSAREGLAIQYF. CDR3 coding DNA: TGCAGTGCTAGAGAAGGACTTGCCATTCAGTACTTC.

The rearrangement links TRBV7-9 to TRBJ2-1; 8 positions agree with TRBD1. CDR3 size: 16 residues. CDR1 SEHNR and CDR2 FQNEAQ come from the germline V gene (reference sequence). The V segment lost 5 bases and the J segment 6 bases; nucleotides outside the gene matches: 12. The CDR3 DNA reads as TGTGCCAGCAGCCACCCCGTCAGGGGGCTTTTCAATGAGCAGTTCTTC. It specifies CASSHPVRGLFNEQFF.

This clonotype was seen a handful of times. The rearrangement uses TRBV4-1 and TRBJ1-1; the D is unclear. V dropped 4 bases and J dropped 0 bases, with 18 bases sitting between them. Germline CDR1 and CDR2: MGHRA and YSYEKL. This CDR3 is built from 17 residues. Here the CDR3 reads CASSPNPLTLMNTEAFF. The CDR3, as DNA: TGCGCCAGCAGCCCGAATCCCCTTACCCTAATGAACACTGAAGCTTTCTTT.

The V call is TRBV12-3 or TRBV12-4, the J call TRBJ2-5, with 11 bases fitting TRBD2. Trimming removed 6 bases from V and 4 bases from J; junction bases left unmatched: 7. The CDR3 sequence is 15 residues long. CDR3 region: CASSSLAGVPETQYF. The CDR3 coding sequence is TGTGCCAGCAGCTCACTAGCGGGAGTTCCAGAGACCCAGTACTTC.

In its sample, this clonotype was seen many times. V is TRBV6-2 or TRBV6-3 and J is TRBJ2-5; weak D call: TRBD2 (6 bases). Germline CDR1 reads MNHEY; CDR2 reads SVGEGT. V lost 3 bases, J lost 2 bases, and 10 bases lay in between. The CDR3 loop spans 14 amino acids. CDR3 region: CASSYLALQETQYF. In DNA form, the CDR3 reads TGTGCCAGCAGTTATCTAGCGCTACAAGAGACCCAGTACTTC.

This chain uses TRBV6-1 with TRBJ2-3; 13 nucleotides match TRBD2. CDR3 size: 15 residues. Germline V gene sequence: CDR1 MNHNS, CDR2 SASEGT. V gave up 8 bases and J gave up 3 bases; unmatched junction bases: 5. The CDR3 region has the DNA TGTGCCAGCCGCCCGGGACTAGCGGGAACAGATACGCAGTATTTT. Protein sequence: CASRPGLAGTDTQYF.

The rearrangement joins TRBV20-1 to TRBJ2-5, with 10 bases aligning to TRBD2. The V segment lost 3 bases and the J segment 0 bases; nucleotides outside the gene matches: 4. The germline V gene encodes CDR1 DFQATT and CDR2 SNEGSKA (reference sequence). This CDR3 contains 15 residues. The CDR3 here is CSASPSGGYQETQYF. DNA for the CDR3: TGCAGTGCTAGTCCTAGCGGGGGCTACCAAGAGACCCAGTACTTC.

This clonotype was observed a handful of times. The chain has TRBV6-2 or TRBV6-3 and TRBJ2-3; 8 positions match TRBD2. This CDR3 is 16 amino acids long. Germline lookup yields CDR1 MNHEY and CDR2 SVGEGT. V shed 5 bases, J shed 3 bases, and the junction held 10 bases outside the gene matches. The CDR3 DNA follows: TGTGCCAGCAGTGTCCTCCCGGGACTAGGAACAGATACGCAGTATTTT. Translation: CASSVLPGLGTDTQYF.

The CDR3 sequence: CATRVGRGGNEQFF. In nucleotides, the CDR3 is TGTGCCACCAGAGTTGGGAGAGGGGGCAATGAGCAGTTCTTC. V usage is TRBV10-3 and J usage is TRBJ2-1; TRBD1 might be the D (6 bases). The length of the CDR3 is 14 residues. V was shortened by 10 bases and J by 6 bases, with 19 bases between the two germline ends. Germline CDR1 is ENHRY and CDR2 is SYGVKD.

In DNA, the CDR3 is TGTGCCAGCAGCCCTGGCGGGGCGATCTCCTACGAGCAGTACTTC. Its translation: CASSPGGAISYEQYF. The chain recombines TRBV7-2 with TRBJ2-7; D possibly corresponds to TRBD2 (6 bases). Trimming shortened V by 5 bases and J by 0 bases, and 14 bases separated the two germline ends. The CDR3 length is 15 residues. Germline-derived CDR1 and CDR2 are SGHTA and FQGNSA.

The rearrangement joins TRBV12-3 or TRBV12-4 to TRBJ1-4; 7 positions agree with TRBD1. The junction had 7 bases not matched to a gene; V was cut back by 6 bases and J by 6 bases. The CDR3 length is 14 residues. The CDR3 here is CASSPTGSYEKLFF. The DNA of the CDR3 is TGTGCCAGCAGCCCGACAGGGAGTTATGAAAAACTGTTTTTT.

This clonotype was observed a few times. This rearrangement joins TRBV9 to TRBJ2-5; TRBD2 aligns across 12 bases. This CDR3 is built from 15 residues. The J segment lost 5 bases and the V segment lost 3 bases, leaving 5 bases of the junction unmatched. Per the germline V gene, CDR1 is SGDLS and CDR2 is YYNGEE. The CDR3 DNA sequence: TGTGCCAGCAGCGCCGGACTAGCGGGACGGGAGACCCAGTACTTC. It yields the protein CASSAGLAGRETQYF.

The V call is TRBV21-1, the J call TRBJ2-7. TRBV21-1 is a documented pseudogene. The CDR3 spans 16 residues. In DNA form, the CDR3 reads TGTGCCAGCAGCAAAGTCAGTGGCAGGGGTTCCTACGAGCAGTACTTC. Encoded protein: CASSKVSGRGSYEQYF.

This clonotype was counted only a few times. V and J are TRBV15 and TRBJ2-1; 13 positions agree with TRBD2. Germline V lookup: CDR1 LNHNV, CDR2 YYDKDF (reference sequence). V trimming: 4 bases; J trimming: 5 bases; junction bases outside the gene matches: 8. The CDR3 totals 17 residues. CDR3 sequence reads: CATSTGTSGMYHNEQFF. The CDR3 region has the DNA TGTGCCACCAGCACCGGGACTAGCGGGATGTATCACAATGAGCAGTTCTTC.